The clone carrying this T cell receptor (beta chain) occurred once. Produced via immunoSEQ multiplex PCR; TCRdb's table is partial and in-frame only. The sample consists of roughly 120,000 clones, just over 85% of them appearing once. The source of the sample is a study of blood T cell repertoires in COVID-19. Between the trimmed V and J ends, which lost 5 bases and 0 bases, there was a span of 14 bases. CDR1 SGHTA and CDR2 FQGNSA come from the germline V gene. CDR3 length: 15 residues. The clonotype comes from a woman in her 50s with active or convalescent COVID-19. The sequenced material came from peripheral blood. The chain carries TRBV7-2 and TRBJ2-7, with a tentative D call TRBD1 (6 bases). CDR3 DNA sequence: TGTGCCAGCAGCCCCAGGGGTTATAGCTCCTACGAGCAGTACTTC. Its translation: CASSPRGYSSYEQYF.